This note documents a single TCR beta chain sequence. As originally analysed: Quantification of nucleated cells was approximated via reference gene primer amplification. Method: immunoSEQ multiplex PCR; TCRdb's copy keeps in-frame clones and lacks some. V, J and clone size are taken as reported in that table, and D and trimming were inferred from the DNA itself. The sample lists approximately 250,000 clones, over 65% occurring once. This CDR3 comprises 15 residues. V shed 6 bases, J shed 7 bases, and the junction held 4 bases outside the gene matches. Germline CDR1 reads MRHNA; CDR2 reads SNTAGT. The data belong to a study of blood T cell repertoires in COVID-19. Across the whole study: Sites across the United States, Italy and Spain contributed samples from acute and convalescent COVID-19.

This chain connects TRBV6-4 to TRBJ2-1, with 15 nucleotides matching TRBD2. The sequenced sample consisted of peripheral blood. This receptor was obtained from a man between 60 and 70 years old who had recovered from COVID-19. The CDR3 loop is CASSGGTSGRNEQFF. The DNA of the CDR3 is TGTGCCAGCAGCGGGGGGACTAGCGGGAGGAATGAGCAGTTCTTC.